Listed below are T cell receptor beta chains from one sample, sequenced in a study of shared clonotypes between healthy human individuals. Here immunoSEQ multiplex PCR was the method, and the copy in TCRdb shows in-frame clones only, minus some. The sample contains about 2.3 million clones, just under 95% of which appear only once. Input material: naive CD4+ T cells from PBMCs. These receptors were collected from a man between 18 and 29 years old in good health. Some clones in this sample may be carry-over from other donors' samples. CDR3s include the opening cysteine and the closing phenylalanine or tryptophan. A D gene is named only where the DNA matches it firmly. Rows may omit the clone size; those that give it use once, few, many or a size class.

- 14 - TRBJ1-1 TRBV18 TGTGCCAGCTCCCTCGGACAGAGCAACACTGAAGCTTTCTTT CASSLGQSNTEAFF
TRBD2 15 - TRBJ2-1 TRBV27 TGTGCCAGCAGTTTAAGACTAGCGATATACAATGAGCAGTTCTTC CASSLRLAIYNEQFF
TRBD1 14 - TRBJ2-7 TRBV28 TGTGCCAGCAGTTTATTTGGGACAGCCTACGAGCAGTACTTC CASSLFGTAYEQYF
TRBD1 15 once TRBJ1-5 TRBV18 TGTGCCAGCTCACCTTTGGGACAGGGAAATCAGCCCCAGCATTTT CASSPLGQGNQPQHF
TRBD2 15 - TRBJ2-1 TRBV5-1 TGCGCCAGCAGCTTGTCACTAGCGGGAATCAATGAGCAGTTCTTC CASSLSLAGINEQFF
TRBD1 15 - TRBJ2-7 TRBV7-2 TGTGCCAGCAGCCCCCCCAGACAGGGGGCTCGGGAGCAGTACTTC CASSPPRQGAREQYF
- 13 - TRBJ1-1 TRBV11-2 TGTGCCAGCAGCCTCCGGATGGGGACTGAAGCTTTCTTT CASSLRMGTEAFF
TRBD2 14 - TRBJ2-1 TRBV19 TGTGCCAGTAGTATCGGCGGGAGAGCGGGTGAGCAGTTCTTC CASSIGGRAGEQFF
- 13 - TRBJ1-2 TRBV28 TGTGCCAGCAGTTTAGCACAGTTCTATGGCTACACCTTC CASSLAQFYGYTF
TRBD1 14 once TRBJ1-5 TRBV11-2 TGTGCCAGCAGCTCTCAGGGGGACAATCAGCCCCAGCATTTT CASSSQGDNQPQHF